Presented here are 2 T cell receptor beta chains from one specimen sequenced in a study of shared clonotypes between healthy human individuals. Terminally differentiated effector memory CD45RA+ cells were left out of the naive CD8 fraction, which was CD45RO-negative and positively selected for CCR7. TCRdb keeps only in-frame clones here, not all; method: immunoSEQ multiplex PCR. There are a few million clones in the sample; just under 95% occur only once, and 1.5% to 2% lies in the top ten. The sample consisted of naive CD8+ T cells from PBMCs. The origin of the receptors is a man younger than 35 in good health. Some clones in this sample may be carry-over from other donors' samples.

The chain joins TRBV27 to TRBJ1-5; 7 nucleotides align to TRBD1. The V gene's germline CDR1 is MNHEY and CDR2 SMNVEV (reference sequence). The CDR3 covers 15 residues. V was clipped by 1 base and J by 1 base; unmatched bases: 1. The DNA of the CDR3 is TGTGCCAGCAGTTTATGGGGACAGAGCAATCAGCCCCAGCATTTT. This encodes CASSLWGQSNQPQHF.

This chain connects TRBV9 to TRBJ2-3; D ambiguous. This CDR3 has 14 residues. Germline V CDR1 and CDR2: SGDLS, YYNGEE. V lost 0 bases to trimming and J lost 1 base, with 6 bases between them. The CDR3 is CASSVVIGTDTQYF. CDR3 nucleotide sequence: TGTGCCAGCAGCGTAGTGATAGGCACAGATACGCAGTATTTT.